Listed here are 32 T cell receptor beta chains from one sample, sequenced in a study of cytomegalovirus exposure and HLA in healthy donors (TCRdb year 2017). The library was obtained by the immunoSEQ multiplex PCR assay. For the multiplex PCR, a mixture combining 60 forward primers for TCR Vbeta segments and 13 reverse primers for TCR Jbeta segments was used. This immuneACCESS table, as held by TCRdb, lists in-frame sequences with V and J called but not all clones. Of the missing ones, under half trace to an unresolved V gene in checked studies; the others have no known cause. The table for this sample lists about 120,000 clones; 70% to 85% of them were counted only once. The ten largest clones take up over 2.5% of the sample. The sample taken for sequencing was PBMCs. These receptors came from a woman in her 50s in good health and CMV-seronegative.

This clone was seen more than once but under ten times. DNA of the CDR3: TGTGCCAGCAGCCCGGGGGGACTAGCGGTTGCCTACGAGCAGTACTTC. Translation: CASSPGGLAVAYEQYF. This sequence joins TRBV7-9 and TRBJ2-7; 11 bases map to TRBD2. CDR3 length: 16 residues. The V segment lost 5 bases and the J segment 2 bases; nucleotides outside the gene matches: 8. The germline V gene encodes CDR1 SEHNR and CDR2 FQNEAQ (reference sequence). The full variable domain, its missing parts supplied by reference TRBV7-9 and TRBJ2-7, is DTGVSQNPRHKITKRGQNVTFRCDPISEHNRLYWYRQTLGQGPEFLTYFQNEAQLEKSRLLSDRFSAERPKGSFSTLEIQRTEQGDSAMYLCASSPGGLAVAYEQYFGPGTRLTVT.

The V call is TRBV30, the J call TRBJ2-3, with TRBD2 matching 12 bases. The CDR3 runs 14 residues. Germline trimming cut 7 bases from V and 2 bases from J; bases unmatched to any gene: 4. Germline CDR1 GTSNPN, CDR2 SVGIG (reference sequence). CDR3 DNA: TGTGCCTTTTCTAGCGGGAGGGTCACAGATACGCAGTATTTT. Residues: CAFSSGRVTDTQYF.

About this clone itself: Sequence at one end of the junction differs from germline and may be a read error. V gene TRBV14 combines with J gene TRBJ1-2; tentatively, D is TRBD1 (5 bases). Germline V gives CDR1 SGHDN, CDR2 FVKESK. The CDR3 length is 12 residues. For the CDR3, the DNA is TGTGCCAGCAGCCAAGGTGGACTTACCGGGACTTTC. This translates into CASSQGGLTGTF.

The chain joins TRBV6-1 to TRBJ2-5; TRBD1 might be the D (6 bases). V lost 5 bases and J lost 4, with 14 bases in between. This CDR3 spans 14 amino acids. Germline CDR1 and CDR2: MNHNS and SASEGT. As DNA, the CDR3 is TGTGCCAGCAGTCGTTCTCCAGGGGTAGAGACCCAGTACTTC. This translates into CASSRSPGVETQYF.

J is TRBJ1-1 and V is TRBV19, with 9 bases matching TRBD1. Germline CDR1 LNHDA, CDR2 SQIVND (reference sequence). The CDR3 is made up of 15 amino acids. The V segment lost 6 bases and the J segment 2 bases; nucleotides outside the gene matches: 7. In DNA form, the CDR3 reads TGTGCCAGTAGGAATACACAGGGGGCTAACACTGAAGCTTTCTTT. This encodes CASRNTQGANTEAFF.

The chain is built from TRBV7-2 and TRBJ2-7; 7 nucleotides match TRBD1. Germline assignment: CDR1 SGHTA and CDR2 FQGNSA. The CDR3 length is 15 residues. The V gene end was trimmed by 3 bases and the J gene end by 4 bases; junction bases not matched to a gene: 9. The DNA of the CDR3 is TGTGCCAGCAGCTTCTCCTCGGGACAGCCGTACGAGCAGTACTTC. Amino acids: CASSFSSGQPYEQYF.

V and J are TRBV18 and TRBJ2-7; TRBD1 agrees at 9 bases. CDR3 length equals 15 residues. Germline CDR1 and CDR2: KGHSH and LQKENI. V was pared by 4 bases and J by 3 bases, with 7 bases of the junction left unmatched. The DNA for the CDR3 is TGTGCCAGCTCACAAGCCGGGACAGGGCGCTACGAGCAGTACTTC. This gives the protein CASSQAGTGRYEQYF.

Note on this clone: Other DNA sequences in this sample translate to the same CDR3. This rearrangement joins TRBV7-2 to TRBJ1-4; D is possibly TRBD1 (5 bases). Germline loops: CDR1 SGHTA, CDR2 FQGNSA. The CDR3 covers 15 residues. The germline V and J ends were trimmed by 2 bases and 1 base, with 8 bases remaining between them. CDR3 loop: CASSLQGGTNEKLFF. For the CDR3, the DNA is TGTGCCAGCAGCTTACAGGGAGGAACTAATGAAAAACTGTTTTTT.

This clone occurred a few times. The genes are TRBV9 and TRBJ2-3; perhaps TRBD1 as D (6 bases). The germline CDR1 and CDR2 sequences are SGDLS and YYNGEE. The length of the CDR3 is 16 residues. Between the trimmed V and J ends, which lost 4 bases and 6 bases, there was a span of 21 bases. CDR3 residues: CASSSLGGVKGDTQYF. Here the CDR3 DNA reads TGTGCCAGCAGCAGCCTAGGGGGAGTTAAAGGGGATACGCAGTATTTT.

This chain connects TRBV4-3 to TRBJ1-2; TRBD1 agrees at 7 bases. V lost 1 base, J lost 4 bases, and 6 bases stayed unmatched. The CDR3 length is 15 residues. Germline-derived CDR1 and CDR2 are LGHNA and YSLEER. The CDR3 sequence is CASSQATGETYGYTF. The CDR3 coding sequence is TGCGCCAGCAGCCAAGCAACAGGGGAAACCTATGGCTACACCTTC.

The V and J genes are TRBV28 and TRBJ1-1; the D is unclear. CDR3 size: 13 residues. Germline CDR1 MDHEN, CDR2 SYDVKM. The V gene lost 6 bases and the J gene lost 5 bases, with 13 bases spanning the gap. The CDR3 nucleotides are TGTGCCAGCAGCCCTCCGACGGGGACTGAAGCTTTCTTT. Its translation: CASSPPTGTEAFF.

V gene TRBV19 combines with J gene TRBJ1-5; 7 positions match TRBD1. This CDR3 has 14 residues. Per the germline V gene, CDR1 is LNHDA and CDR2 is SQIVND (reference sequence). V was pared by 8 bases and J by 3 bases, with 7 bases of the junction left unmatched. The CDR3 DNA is TGTGCCAGTTTATTACAGGGGTACAATCAGCCCCAGCATTTT. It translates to CASLLQGYNQPQHF. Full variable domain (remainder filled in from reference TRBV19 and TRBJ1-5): DGGITQSPKYLFRKEGQNVTLSCEQNLNHDAMYWYRQDPGQGLRLIYYSQIVNDFQKGDIAEGYSVSREKKESFPLTVTSAQKNPTAFYLCASLLQGYNQPQHFGDGTRLSIL.

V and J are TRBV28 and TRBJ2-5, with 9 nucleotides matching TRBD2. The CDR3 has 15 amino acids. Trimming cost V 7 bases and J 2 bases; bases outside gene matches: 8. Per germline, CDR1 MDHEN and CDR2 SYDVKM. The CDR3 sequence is CASIPLAGGQETQYF. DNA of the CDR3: TGTGCCAGCATCCCACTGGCGGGAGGGCAAGAGACCCAGTACTTC.

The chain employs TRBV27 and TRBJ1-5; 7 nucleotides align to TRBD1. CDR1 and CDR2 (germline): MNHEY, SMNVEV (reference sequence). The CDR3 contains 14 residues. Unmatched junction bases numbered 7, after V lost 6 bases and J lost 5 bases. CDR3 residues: CASRGTEGDQPQHF. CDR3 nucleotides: TGTGCCAGCAGAGGGACAGAAGGGGATCAGCCCCAGCATTTT.

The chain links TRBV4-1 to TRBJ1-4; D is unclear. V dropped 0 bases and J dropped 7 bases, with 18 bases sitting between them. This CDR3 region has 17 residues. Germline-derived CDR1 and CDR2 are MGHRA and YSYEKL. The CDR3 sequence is CASSQEEASSASEKLFF. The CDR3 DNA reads TGCGCCAGCAGCCAAGAAGAGGCATCTTCGGCTAGTGAAAAACTGTTTTTT.

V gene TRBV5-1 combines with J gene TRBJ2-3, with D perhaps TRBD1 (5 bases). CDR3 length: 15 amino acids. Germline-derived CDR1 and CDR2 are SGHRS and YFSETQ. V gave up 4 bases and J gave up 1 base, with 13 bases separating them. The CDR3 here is CASSGASPRTDTQYF. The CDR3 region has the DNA TGCGCCAGCAGCGGGGCTTCCCCTCGCACAGATACGCAGTATTTT.

The DNA for the CDR3 is TGTGCCAGCAGTTTCGACAGAACCTACGAGCAGTACTTC. Translation: CASSFDRTYEQYF. This chain uses TRBV6-5 with TRBJ2-5; D may be TRBD1 (5 bases). The tail of the sequence fits TRBJ2-7 better, so the J call may be wrong. Per germline, CDR1 MNHEY and CDR2 SVGAGI. This CDR3 is built from 13 residues.

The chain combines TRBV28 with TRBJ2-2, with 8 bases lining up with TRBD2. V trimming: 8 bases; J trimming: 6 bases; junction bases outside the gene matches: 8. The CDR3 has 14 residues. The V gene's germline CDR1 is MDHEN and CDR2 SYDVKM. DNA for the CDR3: TGTGCCAGCCTTCTCGCGGGAGGCTCCGGGGAGCTGTTTTTT. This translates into CASLLAGGSGELFF.

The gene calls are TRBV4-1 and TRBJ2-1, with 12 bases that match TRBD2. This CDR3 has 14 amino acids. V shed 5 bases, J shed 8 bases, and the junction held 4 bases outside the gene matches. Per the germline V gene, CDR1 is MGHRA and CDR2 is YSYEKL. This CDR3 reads CASSSSGRVDEQFF. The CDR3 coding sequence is TGCGCCAGCAGCTCTAGCGGGAGGGTCGATGAGCAGTTCTTC.

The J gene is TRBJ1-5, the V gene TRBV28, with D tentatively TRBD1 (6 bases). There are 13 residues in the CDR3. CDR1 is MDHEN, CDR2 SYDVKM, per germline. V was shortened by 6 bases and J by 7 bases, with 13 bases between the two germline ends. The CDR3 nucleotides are TGTGCCAGCAGCGGACAGCCCCCACAGCCCCAGCATTTT. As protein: CASSGQPPQPQHF.

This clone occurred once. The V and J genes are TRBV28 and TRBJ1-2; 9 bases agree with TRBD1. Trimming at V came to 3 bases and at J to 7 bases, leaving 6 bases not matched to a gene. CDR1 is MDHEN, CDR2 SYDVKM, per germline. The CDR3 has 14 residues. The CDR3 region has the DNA TGTGCCAGCAGTTTCCAGACAGGGGGGCCTGGCTACACCTTC. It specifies CASSFQTGGPGYTF.

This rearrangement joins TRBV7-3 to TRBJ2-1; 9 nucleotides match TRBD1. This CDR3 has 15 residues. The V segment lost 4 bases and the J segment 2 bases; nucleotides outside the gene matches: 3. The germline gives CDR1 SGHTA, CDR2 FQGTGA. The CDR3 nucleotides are TGTGCCAGCAGCTCGGGGACAGGGACCTACAATGAGCAGTTCTTC. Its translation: CASSSGTGTYNEQFF.

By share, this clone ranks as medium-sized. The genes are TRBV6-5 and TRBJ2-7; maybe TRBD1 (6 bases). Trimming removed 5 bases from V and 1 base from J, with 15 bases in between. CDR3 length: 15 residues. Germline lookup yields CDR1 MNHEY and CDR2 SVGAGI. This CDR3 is CASSRSGQGSYEQYF. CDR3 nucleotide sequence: TGTGCCAGCAGTCGCTCGGGACAAGGGTCCTACGAGCAGTACTTC.

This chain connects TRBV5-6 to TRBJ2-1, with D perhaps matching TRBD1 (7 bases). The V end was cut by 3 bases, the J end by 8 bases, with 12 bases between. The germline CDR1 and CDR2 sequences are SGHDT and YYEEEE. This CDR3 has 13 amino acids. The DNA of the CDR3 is TGTGCCAGCAGCTATTCAGGGGGGCATGAGCAGTTCTTC. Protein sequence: CASSYSGGHEQFF. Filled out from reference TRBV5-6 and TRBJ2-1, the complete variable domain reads DAGVTQSPTHLIKTRGQQVTLRCSPKSGHDTVSWYQQALGQGPQFIFQYYEEEERQRGNFPDRFSGHQFPNYSSELNVNALLLGDSALYLCASSYSGGHEQFFGPGTRLTVL.

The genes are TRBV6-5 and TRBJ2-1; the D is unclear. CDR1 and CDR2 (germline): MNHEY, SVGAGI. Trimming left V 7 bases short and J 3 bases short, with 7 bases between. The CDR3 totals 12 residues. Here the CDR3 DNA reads TGTGCCAGCACCGGTCTCTACAATGAGCAGTTCTTC. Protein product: CASTGLYNEQFF.

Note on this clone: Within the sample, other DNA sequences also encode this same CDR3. The CDR3, as DNA: TGCGCCAGCAGCCAGGGGGACAGGGGGCTGAGGGGCTACACCTTC. It is translated as CASSQGDRGLRGYTF. The chain employs TRBV4-3 and TRBJ1-2, with 12 positions matching TRBD1. The CDR3 length is 15 residues. V lost 3 bases to trimming and J lost 8 bases; unmatched junction nucleotides: 7. In germline, CDR1 is LGHNA, CDR2 YSLEER.

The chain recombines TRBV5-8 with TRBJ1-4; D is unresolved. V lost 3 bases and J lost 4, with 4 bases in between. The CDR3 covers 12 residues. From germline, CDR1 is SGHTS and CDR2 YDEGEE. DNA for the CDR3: TGTGCCAGCAGCTCCGGTAATGAAAAACTGTTTTTT. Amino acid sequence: CASSSGNEKLFF.

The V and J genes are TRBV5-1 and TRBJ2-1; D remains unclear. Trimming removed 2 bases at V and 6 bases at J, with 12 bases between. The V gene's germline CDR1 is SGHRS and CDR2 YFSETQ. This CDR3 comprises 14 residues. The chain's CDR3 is CASSLALGPNEQFF. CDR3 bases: TGCGCCAGCAGCTTAGCACTGGGCCCCAATGAGCAGTTCTTC.

The CDR3 region has the DNA TGCGCCAGCAGCCAAGAAAGCGGACTCTACAATGAGCAGTTCTTC. The encoded protein is CASSQESGLYNEQFF. V is TRBV4-1 and J is TRBJ2-1, with D tentatively TRBD2 (5 bases). The CDR3 loop spans 15 amino acids. CDR1 and CDR2 from the germline V gene are MGHRA and YSYEKL. V lost 0 bases and J lost 3, with 9 bases in between.

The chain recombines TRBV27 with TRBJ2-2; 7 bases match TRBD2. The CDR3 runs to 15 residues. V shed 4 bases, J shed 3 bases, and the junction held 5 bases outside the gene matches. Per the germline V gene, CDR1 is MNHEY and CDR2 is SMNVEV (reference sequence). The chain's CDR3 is CASSSTSAYTGELFF. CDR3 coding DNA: TGTGCCAGCAGTTCAACTAGCGCCTACACCGGGGAGCTGTTTTTT.

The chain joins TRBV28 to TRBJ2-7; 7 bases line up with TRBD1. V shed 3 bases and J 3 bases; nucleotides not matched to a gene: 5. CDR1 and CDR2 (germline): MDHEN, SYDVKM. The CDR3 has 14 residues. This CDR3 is CASSFRGQYYEQYF. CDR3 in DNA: TGTGCCAGCAGTTTTAGGGGACAGTACTACGAGCAGTACTTC.

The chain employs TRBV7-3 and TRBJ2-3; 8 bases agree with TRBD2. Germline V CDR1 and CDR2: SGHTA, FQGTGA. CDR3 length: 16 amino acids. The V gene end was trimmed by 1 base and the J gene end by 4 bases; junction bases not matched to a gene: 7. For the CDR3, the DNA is TGTGCCAGCAGCTTAATCTTGGCGGGAGGTGCAGATACGCAGTATTTT. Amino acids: CASSLILAGGADTQYF.